Sequencing of this T cell receptor (beta chain) was carried out in a study of cytomegalovirus exposure and HLA in healthy donors. Whole-study context: Unique TCRs from HLA-typed donors, roughly 89 million of them, were held in an early data release. Overall study results and limits: As a later analysis revealed, most CMV-associated TCR beta chains appeared HLA-restricted. In a later analysis, across HLA loci, associated TCR counts were highest for DRB1, lowest for HLA-C.

The PCR used 60 Vbeta and 13 Jbeta primers. Assay used: immunoSEQ multiplex PCR; TCRdb lists only in-frame clones, some missing. The data show about 120,000 clones, approximately 80% seen once. This CDR3 is 13 amino acids long. The V end lost 0 bases, the J end lost 1 base, and 3 bases lay between the germline ends. CDR1 and CDR2 (germline): MGHRA, YSYEKL. As for this clone: The antigen is unknown.

This TCR derives from a man aged 18-30 years in good health and CMV-seropositive. Sequenced input: PBMCs. This sequence joins TRBV4-1 and TRBJ1-1, with unresolved D. The CDR3 nucleotides are TGCGCCAGCAGCCAAGACAGGAACACTGAAGCTTTCTTT. As protein: CASSQDRNTEAFF.